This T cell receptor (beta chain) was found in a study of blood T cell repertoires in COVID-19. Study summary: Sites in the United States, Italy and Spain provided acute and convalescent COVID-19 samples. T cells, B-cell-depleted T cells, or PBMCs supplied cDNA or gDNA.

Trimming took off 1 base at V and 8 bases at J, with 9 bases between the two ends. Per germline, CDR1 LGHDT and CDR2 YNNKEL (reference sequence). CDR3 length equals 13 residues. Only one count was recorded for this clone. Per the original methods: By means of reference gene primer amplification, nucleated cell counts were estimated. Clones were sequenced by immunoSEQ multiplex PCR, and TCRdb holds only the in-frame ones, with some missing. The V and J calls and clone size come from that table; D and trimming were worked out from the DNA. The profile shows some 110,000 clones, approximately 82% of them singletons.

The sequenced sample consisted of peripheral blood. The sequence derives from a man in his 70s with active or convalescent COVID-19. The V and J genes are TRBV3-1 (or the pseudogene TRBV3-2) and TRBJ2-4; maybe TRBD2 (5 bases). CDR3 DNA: TGTGCCAGCAGCCAAGTGGGAGTTGACATTCAGTACTTC. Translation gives CASSQVGVDIQYF.